This T cell receptor (beta chain) originates from a study of cytomegalovirus exposure and HLA in healthy donors (dated by TCRdb to 2015 to 2018). Broadly, across the study: In an earlier analysis of roughly 590 of the donors, 250 to 350 Gb of sequence data and 95 million to 130 million unique TCR beta sequences from about 179 million T cells were reported. Around 330 gigabases of sequencing data and tens of millions of unique TCR sequences made up an early release that covered 640 HLA-typed donors. The genetic ancestry cluster associated with self-reported Caucasian donors included over 65% of the roughly 390 genotyped donors. The study aimed to test whether signatures of past pathogen exposure could be identified by cataloging public T cell receptors. The study used immunosequencing to profile the T cell repertoires of under 700 subjects and linked those repertoires to cytomegalovirus serostatus. Besides the first cohort of roughly 640 subjects, a separate validation cohort made up of 95 to 150 different subjects was used. To predict cytomegalovirus infection status, the study brought together high-throughput TCR immunosequencing, statistical association of individual TCRs with disease status, and machine learning. To study patterns of TCR occurrence, a later analysis re-analyzed previously published TCR beta repertoires from under 750 donors and added high-resolution HLA genotyping. In the later analysis, no new phenotypic data were used to find candidate immune exposures; instead, reliance was placed on TCR beta sequences and their occurrence across donors. An earlier analysis of 450 to 750 of the donors used high-throughput TCR beta sequencing to judge whether each TCR beta V gene segment behaved as functional or pseudogenic. Donor age, sex, ethnicity and CMV serostatus were compiled together with the repertoire data. A later genetic analysis took genome-wide SNP genotypes for about 55% of the 666 donors and used that subset as a discovery cohort. All discovery cohort repertoires had been generated on a single sequencing platform. Class I and class II HLA loci were covered by the typing at four-digit resolution. Typing coverage differed by locus: A, B, C, DRB1 and DQB1 were typed in about 629-640 donors, DQA1 in 500 to 550, DPA1 in around 600, and DPB1 in approximately 450. About five DR-DQ haplotypes were handled as single units for association and clustering because linkage in the cohort was strong. Among about 400 genotyped donors of the cohort, an average of about 240,000 unique TCR beta nucleotide sequences was sequenced per donor, of which 15% to 20% were non-productive.

On the study overall, not on this receptor specifically: Some IMGT-functional V segments, including TRBV6-2 and TRBV6-3, could not be distinguished by the 87-base-pair reads and were therefore excluded. In an earlier analysis of under 600 of the donors, most TCR beta V segments were observed in productive rearrangements about 90% or about 30% of the time, broadly matching IMGT annotations. According to a later genetic analysis, donors in an Asian-associated ancestry cluster had fewer N-insertions in productive TCRs than the approximately 710-donor mean. Presence/absence analyses assumed roughly uniform sequencing depth across donors, an assumption that may not hold. The sequencing pipeline was judged likely to have produced a cluster of highly shared sequence variants as a technical artifact. Across donors, most TCR sequences were observed very rarely, whereas some public TCRs were present in many individuals. A later analysis found that HLA-associated TCR beta chains were more clonally expanded and had lower generation probabilities than equally common non-associated chains. Three of the identified cytomegalovirus-associated TCR beta chains were confirmed in vitro to be specific for cytomegalovirus antigens. Specific HLA alleles were associated with over 15,000 TCR beta sequences at a false discovery rate of 0.05 in a later analysis. In this cohort, only TCR beta chains were sequenced, and detectable features were limited by the absence of alpha or paired-chain data. V-gene and J-gene trimming of TCR beta chains was associated with a missense DCLRE1C variant in a later genetic analysis, and the association was replicated in an independent cohort. A further reported finding was that TCR beta sequences accurately predicted the HLA-A and HLA-B alleles for most subjects in the first cohort. Because HLA typing was missing for some donors at each locus, association tests included only the typed subset. Some 15 rarely observed V segments, including chromosome 9 orphons, were excluded from the earlier analysis of about 610 of the donors because counts were too low. The classifier was reported to diagnose cytomegalovirus status with high specificity and sensitivity in both the original cohort and the validation cohort. A total of roughly 160 TCR beta chains were listed by the study as associated with cytomegalovirus. The authors suggested that the approach could potentially be extended to other disease states and immunological phenotypes. Linkage disequilibrium might explain the correlated functional status among segregating V segments, but an unknown experimental factor could not be ruled out. In a later analysis, several top co-occurrence clusters were reported to appear linked to parvovirus B19, influenza, CMV and Epstein-Barr virus. CMV serostatus was the only immune exposure information available for the cohort. According to a later analysis, most CMV-associated TCR beta chains appeared to be HLA-restricted, and the HLA associations seemed to be driven largely by CMV exposure. When HLA alleles, especially DR and DQ, strongly co-occurred, attributing TCR associations to individual alleles was difficult. A later analysis found that TCR association rates varied across HLA loci, with DRB1 alleles showing the most associated TCRs and HLA-C alleles the fewest.

The cohort was made up of 650 to 700 healthy bone marrow donors. All cohort members were sampled while nominally healthy, although unrecorded immune exposures were likely present. The donor tested CMV seropositive and was one of the 289 seropositive cohort members. A peripheral blood sample was provided by each donor, and peripheral blood mononuclear cells were used for TCR beta sequencing. The Qiagen DNeasy Blood Extraction Kit was used to extract genomic DNA from the blood cell samples. The receptor library was made with the immunoSEQ multiplex PCR assay. For the multiplex PCR, a mixture combining 60 forward primers for TCR Vbeta segments and 13 reverse primers for TCR Jbeta segments was used. A multiplex PCR assay on genomic DNA amplified the CDR3 region of rearranged TCR beta genes. Amplified TCR beta libraries were sequenced as 87-base-pair reads on the Illumina HiSeq System. The authors processed their data as follows. A later analysis tallied tens of millions of unique TCR beta chains across the 640 or so repertoires, and around 10 million of those chains were shared by two or more donors. Raw reads were error-corrected and collapsed into unique sequences with a nearest-neighbor algorithm that merged closely related sequences to remove PCR and sequencing errors. V, D and J gene segments were assigned by aligning CDR3 sequences to IMGT reference sequences. For a sequence to be retained, a match of at least six nucleotides to both a V gene segment and a J gene segment was required. Rearrangements were classified as productive when the CDR3 lacked stop codons and remained in frame with V and J, and all other rearrangements were classified as non-productive. CDR3 was defined by IMGT convention, running from the second conserved V-encoded cysteine to the conserved J-encoded phenylalanine. The earlier analysis of a few hundred of the donors excluded sequences that lacked an unambiguous match to a single V gene segment. An earlier analysis of a few hundred of the donors called V segments functional above 56.7% productive rearrangements and segregating when the between-donor standard deviation exceeded 5%. A statistical classification framework was built for diagnosing cytomegalovirus status from the catalog of TCR beta chain sequences. In a later analysis, TCR nucleotide sequences were compared against IMGT/GENE-DB human TR gene sequences so that V and J genes could be assigned. In a later analysis, CDR3 sequences and most-parsimonious VDJ recombination scenarios were assigned using the TCRdist pipeline. In a later analysis, each TCR beta chain was defined by its CDR3 amino acid sequence together with its V-gene family, and reads without a unique V-gene family were excluded. In a later analysis, approximately 640 highly shared, low-generation-probability nucleotide sequences were removed to address suspected cross-contamination and a sequencing artifact. For each public chain, a later analysis derived a clonal expansion index from normalized ranks of inferred template counts within each repertoire. A later analysis computed generation probabilities with a VDJ recombination model fitted to out-of-frame rearrangements, and checked the results against IGoR. In a later analysis, hypergeometric tests were used to score TCR-TCR, TCR-HLA and TCR-CMV co-occurrence, with a repertoire-size bias correction applied to TCR pairs. False discovery rates were estimated in a later analysis by permuting HLA or CMV assignments 20 times. In a later analysis, co-occurring TCRs were grouped with DBSCAN, and TCRdist sequence similarity was added when clustering was performed within HLA-allele-positive subsets. Repertoires with fewer than 30,000 or more than 120,000 public chains, plus five repertoires with anomalous nucleotide sharing, were excluded from co-occurrence clustering. The source is immuneACCESS, and TCRdb retained only in-frame sequences with V and J called. Part of the clones is not carried over; for the studies checked, unresolved V genes explain less than half of this, and the remainder is unexplained. The V and J calls and clone size were taken over from that table, and D and trimming were inferred from the DNA. This sample comprises approximately 110,000 clones, 76% of them detected only once. Of the sample, more than 6% falls within the top ten clones.

With respect to this clone: Its antigen is currently not known. Base-call qualities are not available, and no considerably larger clone is one nucleotide away.

Here V drops 2 bases and J drops 2 bases, and the junction holds 3 bases not matched to any gene. Via the germline V gene (reference sequence), CDR1 is SGHNT and CDR2 YYREEE. Reading from cysteine to phenylalanine, the CDR3 counts 14 amino acids. The kept DNA is CDR3 alone, 42 bases in frame from the first base. This clonotype originated in a woman in her forties or fifties in good health and CMV-seropositive. Specimen: PBMCs. This receptor chain uses TRBV5-4 and TRBJ2-5, with 7 bases in between that match TRBD1. The CDR3 corresponds to CASSLRQGQETQYF. The bases are TGTGCCAGCAGCTTAAGACAGGGTCAAGAGACCCAGTACTTC.